This T cell receptor beta chain was captured by sequencing in a study of beta chain features in type 1 diabetes. Germline assignment: CDR1 LNHDA and CDR2 SQIVND (reference sequence). Trimming stripped 5 bases from V and 0 bases from J, with 10 bases between. The CDR3 is 15 residues long. Reverse transcription of all isolated RNA meant that expressed TCRB transcripts were sequenced. Profiled with immunoSEQ multiplex PCR; TCRdb holds only in-frame clones, not every one. This sample has 970,000 or so clones, with 15% to 20% found just once. Study findings and constraints: HLA effects on TCRB rearrangement stayed unresolved here. Cells that show high TCR expression could be over-represented by cDNA sequencing.

Notes on this clone: Its target is unknown.

Sequenced sample: naive CD4+ T cells from blood. The chain combines TRBV19 with TRBJ2-2; unclear D gene. The receptor's source is a young woman in good health. The CDR3 DNA reads TGTGCCAGTAGTCCACGATCTACGAACACCGGGGAGCTGTTTTTT. As protein: CASSPRSTNTGELFF.